This T cell receptor (beta chain) was recorded in a study of cytomegalovirus exposure and HLA in healthy donors. Study information: The use of the same platform for the 110 or so validation repertoires and the 666 first-cohort repertoires was reported by a later analysis. Regarding the study as a whole: Clusters of TCRs from the first cohort tended to co-occur in the roughly 120 validation repertoires (as a later analysis found). The listing of 160 or so TCR beta chains classed them as cytomegalovirus-associated. In vitro work confirmed that a few CMV-associated chains recognize CMV antigens.

Note on this clone: Its antigen is not identified.

Measured with immunoSEQ multiplex PCR; TCRdb has only the in-frame clones, and not every one. The table shows 150,000 or so clones, with about 89% occurring only once. The TCR was taken from a man between 18 and 35 years old in good health and CMV-seropositive. The sample comprised PBMCs.

The CDR3 spells CASSQDLGGRGRGVDTQYF. The CDR3 DNA follows: TGCGCCAGCAGCCAAGATTTGGGGGGGCGCGGAAGGGGAGTGGATACGCAGTATTTT. The rearrangement uses TRBV4-3 and TRBJ2-3; D possibly corresponds to TRBD2 (7 bases). This CDR3 is built from 19 residues. Trimming pared 0 bases from V and 6 bases from J, leaving 25 bases between. Looked up from germline, CDR1 is LGHNA and CDR2 is YSLEER.